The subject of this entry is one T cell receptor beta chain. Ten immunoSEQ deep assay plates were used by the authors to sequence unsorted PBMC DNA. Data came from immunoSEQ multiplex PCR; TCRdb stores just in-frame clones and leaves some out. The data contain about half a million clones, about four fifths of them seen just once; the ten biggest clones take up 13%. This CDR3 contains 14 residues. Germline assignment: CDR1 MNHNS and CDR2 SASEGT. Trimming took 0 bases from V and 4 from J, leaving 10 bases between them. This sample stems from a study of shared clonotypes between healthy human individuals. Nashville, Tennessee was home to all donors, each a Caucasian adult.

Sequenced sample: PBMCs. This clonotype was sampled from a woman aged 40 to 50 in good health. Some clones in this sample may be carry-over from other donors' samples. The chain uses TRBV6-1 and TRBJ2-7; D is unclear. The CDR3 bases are TGTGCCAGCAGTGAAGCGATTAGAACGTACGAGCAGTACTTC. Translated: CASSEAIRTYEQYF.